This entry describes one T cell receptor (beta chain). The entry originates in a study of blood T cell repertoires in COVID-19. Study at large: The analysed material was cDNA or gDNA that came from T cells, B-cell-depleted T cells, or PBMCs.

CDR3 length: 12 residues. V gave up 4 bases and J gave up 6 bases, with 9 bases separating them. Looked up from germline, CDR1 is SGHRS and CDR2 is YFSETQ. Assay used: immunoSEQ multiplex PCR; TCRdb lists only in-frame clones, some missing. Of 130,000 or so clones in the sample, about 85% are singletons; the top ten hold 2.5%. The chain uses TRBV5-1 and TRBJ2-3, with a tentative D call TRBD1 (6 bases). This TCR was sampled from a human donor with COVID-19, enrolled during active disease. The donor label of this sample is uncertain. Sequencing input: peripheral blood. DNA of the CDR3: TGCGCCAGCAGCACACAGGGTGATACGCAGTATTTT. It encodes CASSTQGDTQYF.